Listed below are T cell receptor beta chains from one sample, sequenced in a study of cytomegalovirus exposure and HLA in healthy donors. Method: immunoSEQ multiplex PCR; TCRdb's copy keeps in-frame clones and lacks some. The sample includes roughly 150,000 clones, under 70% of them seen just once. Sequenced material: PBMCs. Receptors originate from a man younger than 40 in good health and CMV-seropositive. Each CDR3 is given with its conserved first and last residue. D genes are given only for firm matches. Rows may omit the clone size; those that give it use once, few, many or a size class.

TRBV6-6	-	-	TRBJ2-1	TGTGCCAGCACCCGTGGTGGAGGGAGCCCCTACAATGAGCAGTTCTTC	CASTRGGGSPYNEQFF
TRBV10-3	-	-	TRBJ2-2	TGTGCCATCAGTGAGTTGAGCCCCGGGAACACCGGGGAGCTGTTTTTT	CAISELSPGNTGELFF
TRBV27	-	-	TRBJ1-5	TGTGCCAGCAGTTTCTATCAACAGCCCCAGCATTTT	CASSFYQQPQHF
TRBV6-1	-	-	TRBJ1-1	TGTGCCAGCATCAAATTACAGGGAAGGAACACTGAAGCTTTCTTT	CASIKLQGRNTEAFF
TRBV30	TRBD2	once	TRBJ2-6	TGTGCCTGGAGTGGTGGACTAGCCGGGGCCAACGTCCTGACTTTC	CAWSGGLAGANVLTF
TRBV27	-	once	TRBJ2-1	TGTGCCAGCAGGTGGGGGGTCAATGAGCAGTTCTTC	CASRWGVNEQFF
TRBV30	TRBD1	-	TRBJ1-5	TGTGCCTGGAGTGTCATCTTGGTGACAGGGGGCGCAGGTAGTCAGCCCCAGCATTTT	CAWSVILVTGGAGSQPQHF
TRBV7-9	-	-	TRBJ1-1	TGTGCCAGCAGCCCAATCGGTGTATTCGGGACTATTGAAGCTTTCTTT	CASSPIGVFGTIEAFF
TRBV30	TRBD2	-	TRBJ2-1	TGCGCCTGGAATAAGGGCGGGAGCCTGATCAATGAGCAGTTCTTC	CAWNKGGSLINEQFF
TRBV7-6	TRBD1	-	TRBJ1-3	TGTGCCAGCAGTCAAGACAGGGGGCCTGGAAACACCATATATTTT	CASSQDRGPGNTIYF
TRBV11-2	-	-	TRBJ1-3	TGTGCCAGCAGCCCAAGCGGGGGACTAAACACCATATATTTT	CASSPSGGLNTIYF
TRBV9	-	-	TRBJ2-3	TGTGCCAGCAGCGTAGATGTCTGGGGCTTCACAGATACGCAGTATTTT	CASSVDVWGFTDTQYF
TRBV11-3	-	once	TRBJ2-3	TGTGCCAGCAGCTTAGAGGTGAAGTGGGGCGCAGATACGCAGTATTTT	CASSLEVKWGADTQYF
TRBV19	-	-	TRBJ2-7	TGTGCCAGTAAGGAGGGGAGTCAAGCGGGCGAGCAGTACTTC	CASKEGSQAGEQYF
TRBV30	TRBD1	-	TRBJ1-1	TGTGCCTGGATGAGGGGACAGAGGACTGAAGCTTTCTTT	CAWMRGQRTEAFF
TRBV6-5	-	-	TRBJ2-3	TGTGCCAGCAGTTCCGACAGGAGAACTAGCACAGATACGCAGTATTTT	CASSSDRRTSTDTQYF
TRBV7-6	TRBD1	-	TRBJ1-1	TGTGCCAGCAGCCCGGGGACAGCATTGAACACTGAAGCTTTCTTT	CASSPGTALNTEAFF
TRBV6-5	-	-	TRBJ2-7	TGTGCCAGCAGTTACCGGGACAACTCCTACGAGCAGTACTTC	CASSYRDNSYEQYF
TRBV6-4	TRBD2	-	TRBJ2-3	TGTGCCAGCAGTGGACTAGCGGGAGCAGATACGCAGTATTTT	CASSGLAGADTQYF
TRBV12-5	-	once	TRBJ2-2	TGTGCTAGCCAACCAGGGGGGTCAACCGGGGAGCTGTTTTTT	CASQPGGSTGELFF
TRBV29-1	TRBD1	-	TRBJ1-2	TGCAGCGTTTGGGACAGTGAGCGAGCTAACTATGGCTACACCTTC	CSVWDSERANYGYTF
TRBV6-5	-	-	TRBJ1-5	TGTGCCAGCAGTTTGAGAACAGAACAGGGTCCCCAGCATTTT	CASSLRTEQGPQHF
TRBV10-3	-	-	TRBJ2-5	TGTGCCATCAGTGGGACTAATGGCCAAGAGACCCAGTACTTC	CAISGTNGQETQYF
TRBV7-9	-	-	TRBJ2-7	TGTGCCAGCAGCTTAGAGACAGCCTTCGGGTGGGAGCAGTACTTC	CASSLETAFGWEQYF
TRBV7-8	TRBD1	few	TRBJ1-3	TGTGCCAGCAGCCCGCGACAGGGAGGAACTGGAAACACCATATATTTT	CASSPRQGGTGNTIYF
TRBV5-5	-	-	TRBJ1-1	TGTGCCAGCAGCATCCAGACAAACTGGAACACTGAAGCTTTCTTT	CASSIQTNWNTEAFF
TRBV2	-	-	TRBJ2-5	TGTGCCAGCAGTCTCGGACGATCTGCGACGGGGGAGACCCAGTACTTC	CASSLGRSATGETQYF
TRBV28	-	-	TRBJ1-4	TGTGCCAGCAGTCTACTCGGGACAACTAATGAAAAACTGTTTTTT	CASSLLGTTNEKLFF
TRBV9	TRBD2	-	TRBJ2-1	TGTGCCAGCAGCTCCCGAGCCGGACTAGCGGGAAATGAGCAGTTCTTC	CASSSRAGLAGNEQFF
TRBV11-3	-	-	TRBJ2-7	TGTGCCAGCAGCTTAGGGCTGGTTGCCAGCGAGCAGTACTTC	CASSLGLVASEQYF
TRBV5-1	-	-	TRBJ2-5	TGCGCCAGCAGCCTGGGCGGGCAGCAAGAGACCCAGTACTTC	CASSLGGQQETQYF
TRBV5-1	TRBD1	-	TRBJ2-2	TGCGCCAGCAGCCCGGGACAGGGTAGCACCGGGGAGCTGTTTTTT	CASSPGQGSTGELFF
TRBV9	TRBD2	-	TRBJ2-5	TGTGCCAGCAGCGTAGATGGACTAGCGGCGGAGACCCAGTACTTC	CASSVDGLAAETQYF
TRBV27	-	-	TRBJ1-2	TGTGCCAGCAGTTTAACTCAGGGGCCAGACGGCTACACCTTC	CASSLTQGPDGYTF
TRBV5-5	-	few	TRBJ1-3	TGTGCCAGCAGCCCGTTAGGGGGGGCGAGGGGAAACACCATATATTTT	CASSPLGGARGNTIYF
TRBV9	-	few	TRBJ2-3	TGTGCCAGCAGGGGCGGGACAGCTAAATCTAGCACAGATACGCAGTATTTT	CASRGGTAKSSTDTQYF
TRBV6-1	-	once	TRBJ1-1	TGTGCCAGCATTTCACAGGTTAACACTGAAGCTTTCTTT	CASISQVNTEAFF
TRBV19	-	-	TRBJ2-1	TGTGCCAGTAGTATAGCTGCGGACAGATACAATGAGCAGTTCTTC	CASSIAADRYNEQFF
TRBV6-5	TRBD2	-	TRBJ2-1	TGTGCCAGCAGTTCCAAGGGACTAGCACGGATCGATGAGCAGTTCTTC	CASSSKGLARIDEQFF
TRBV6-5	-	-	TRBJ1-1	TGTGCCAGCAGTTCCGGGGGGGTAATGAACACTGAAGCTTTCTTT	CASSSGGVMNTEAFF
TRBV4-1	-	-	TRBJ2-7	TGCGCCAGCAGACCGCAGGGAAGCTCCTACGAGCAGTACTTC	CASRPQGSSYEQYF
TRBV5-1	-	-	TRBJ2-1	TGCGCCAGCAGCTTGGAAAGTTGGTTGAGGTCTGAGCAGTTCTTC	CASSLESWLRSEQFF
TRBV10-1	-	few	TRBJ2-7	TGCGCCAGCAGTGAAGCACAGGGCTTATGGTACGAGCAGTACTTC	CASSEAQGLWYEQYF
TRBV30	-	few	TRBJ2-2	TGTGCCTGGATACGGACAGTCACCGGGGAGCTGTTTTTT	CAWIRTVTGELFF
TRBV10-2	TRBD1	-	TRBJ1-3	TGCGCCAGCAGTGAGATAGGGGGCCCTGGAAACACCATATATTTT	CASSEIGGPGNTIYF
TRBV19	-	few	TRBJ2-7	TGTGCCAGTAGTAATGACAGGTCCCCCGAGCAGTACTTC	CASSNDRSPEQYF
TRBV30	-	-	TRBJ2-1	TGTGCCTGGAGTGTAGGGGCGGTAACCTACAATGAGCAGTTCTTC	CAWSVGAVTYNEQFF
TRBV27	TRBD1	-	TRBJ1-2	TGTGCCAGCAGTAGGACAGGCCTTGCGAACTATGGCTACACCTTC	CASSRTGLANYGYTF
TRBV27	-	few	TRBJ2-2	TGTGCCAGCAGTTATTTAGGAGGTGGGGACACCGGGGAGCTGTTTTTT	CASSYLGGGDTGELFF
TRBV28	TRBD2	-	TRBJ2-3	TGTGCCAGCAGTACCCCCAGCGGGAGTTTCCCAGATACGCAGTATTTT	CASSTPSGSFPDTQYF
TRBV18	TRBD1	-	TRBJ1-2	TGTGCCAGCTCACCAGGGACAGGCTTTTATGGCTACACCTTC	CASSPGTGFYGYTF
TRBV19	TRBD2	-	TRBJ2-1	TGTGCCAGTAGTATGGGACTAGATGCTGAGCAGTTCTTC	CASSMGLDAEQFF